These 17 T cell receptor beta chains were sequenced from one sample in a study of blood T cell repertoires in COVID-19. Profiled with immunoSEQ multiplex PCR; TCRdb holds only in-frame clones, not every one. The sample records approximately 250,000 clones, roughly 86% being singletons. The sequencing sample was made of peripheral blood. The receptors were sampled from a man between 50 and 59 years old with acute or convalescent COVID-19.

DNA for the CDR3: TGTGCCAGCTCAGTTGGGACAGGGAACTATGGCTACACCTTC. Translated: CASSVGTGNYGYTF. The chain joins TRBV18 to TRBJ1-2; 9 positions agree with TRBD1. The CDR3 has 14 residues. CDR1 is KGHSH and CDR2 is LQKENI in the germline V gene. Losses at the gene ends were 5 bases for V and 2 bases for J; bases not matched to a gene: 3.

This sequence joins TRBV28 and TRBJ2-7; D possibly corresponds to TRBD2 (6 bases). CDR1 is MDHEN, CDR2 SYDVKM, per germline. The V end was cut by 5 bases, the J end by 3 bases, with 8 bases between. The CDR3 loop spans 12 amino acids. CDR3 nucleotides: TGTGCCAGCAGTGGGACTGTCTACGAGCAGTACTTC. Residues: CASSGTVYEQYF.

J is TRBJ1-2 and V is TRBV15; D is unresolved. Germline CDR1 LNHNV, CDR2 YYDKDF (reference sequence). V was clipped by 0 bases and J by 8 bases, with 13 bases between them. The CDR3 loop spans 14 amino acids. The CDR3 DNA is TGTGCCACCAGCAGAGATCTTAACGCGGGAGGCTACACCTTC. It codes for CATSRDLNAGGYTF.

The genes are TRBV7-9 and TRBJ1-3; tentatively, D is TRBD1 (5 bases). The CDR3 has 16 amino acids. V lost 4 bases, J lost 0 bases, and 13 bases lay in between. Germline assignment: CDR1 SEHNR and CDR2 FQNEAQ (reference sequence). The chain's CDR3 is CASSSLQESSGNTIYF. The CDR3 region has the DNA TGTGCCAGCAGCTCGCTACAGGAGAGCTCTGGAAACACCATATATTTT.

This clone has only a few counts. This sequence joins TRBV5-1 and TRBJ2-5; D is unresolved. Germline CDR1 and CDR2: SGHRS and YFSETQ. The CDR3 is made up of 12 amino acids. V dropped 0 bases and J dropped 4 bases, with 4 bases sitting between them. CDR3 sequence: CASSLDRETQYF. The DNA of the CDR3 is TGCGCCAGCAGCTTGGATCGAGAGACCCAGTACTTC.

The chain carries TRBV5-6 and TRBJ1-6; 9 positions match TRBD1. Per the germline V gene, CDR1 is SGHDT and CDR2 is YYEEEE. The CDR3 contains 15 residues. Trimming cost V 2 bases and J 6 bases; bases outside gene matches: 3. CDR3 bases: TGTGCCAGCAGCTTCCGGGACAGGGTTAATTCACCCCTCCACTTT. It codes for CASSFRDRVNSPLHF. The variable domain in full, with the rest retrieved from reference TRBV5-6 and TRBJ1-6, is DAGVTQSPTHLIKTRGQQVTLRCSPKSGHDTVSWYQQALGQGPQFIFQYYEEEERQRGNFPDRFSGHQFPNYSSELNVNALLLGDSALYLCASSFRDRVNSPLHFGNGTRLTVT.

This sequence joins TRBV6-5 and TRBJ1-6; D ambiguous. Trimming took off 0 bases at V and 10 bases at J, with 13 bases between the two ends. CDR3 length: 15 amino acids. The germline V gene has CDR1 MNHEY and CDR2 SVGAGI. For the CDR3, the DNA is TGTGCCAGCAGTTACTCACGGAGAGGTGGCTCACCCCTCCACTTT. Its protein is CASSYSRRGGSPLHF.

The rearrangement uses TRBV9 and TRBJ2-7; 9 positions match TRBD1. The V and J ends lost 2 bases and 3 bases, in that order; junction bases with no gene match: 6. Germline V gene lookup returns CDR1 SGDLS and CDR2 YYNGEE. This CDR3 comprises 15 residues. This CDR3 is CASSVYRDRVYEQYF. The DNA for the CDR3 is TGTGCCAGCAGCGTCTACCGGGACAGGGTCTACGAGCAGTACTTC.

The table lists this clone with a count of one. V is TRBV5-5 and J is TRBJ2-3; 11 positions agree with TRBD2. Unmatched junction bases numbered 6, after V lost 1 base and J lost 8 bases. Looked up from germline, CDR1 is SGHKS and CDR2 is YYEKEE (reference sequence). This CDR3 region has 15 residues. The CDR3 region is CASSLRTSGGGTQYF. CDR3 coding DNA: TGTGCCAGCAGCTTGCGCACTAGCGGGGGAGGTACGCAGTATTTT.

The genes are TRBV18 and TRBJ2-1, with TRBD1 identical over 8 bases. The CDR3 has 13 residues. J gave up 8 bases and V 3 bases, and 3 bases lay outside the gene matches. Germline V gene data show CDR1 as KGHSH and CDR2 as LQKENI. DNA of the CDR3: TGTGCCAGCTCACCTACAGGGGGTCATGAGCAGTTCTTC. Encoded protein: CASSPTGGHEQFF.

Comments on this clone: The sample carries other DNA sequences with the same CDR3. The V and J genes are TRBV3-1 (or the pseudogene TRBV3-2) and TRBJ2-5, with 9 bases identical to TRBD2. The germline V gene has CDR1 LGHDT and CDR2 YNNKEL (reference sequence). Trimming removed 3 bases from V and 5 bases from J; junction bases left unmatched: 4. The CDR3 sequence is 14 residues long. This CDR3 is CASSQTSGGETQYF. CDR3 in DNA: TGTGCCAGCAGCCAGACTAGCGGAGGGGAGACCCAGTACTTC.

This clone was counted ten times or more. The genes are TRBV6-5 and TRBJ1-1; D is unclear. Between the trimmed V and J ends, which lost 6 bases and 0 bases, there was a span of 5 bases. Germline loops: CDR1 MNHEY, CDR2 SVGAGI. The CDR3 sequence is 12 residues long. The CDR3 region has the DNA TGTGCCAGCAGGCAGATGAACACTGAAGCTTTCTTT. Its protein product is CASRQMNTEAFF.

The V and J genes are TRBV11-3 and TRBJ2-3; TRBD1 might be the D (6 bases). The CDR3 is 12 amino acids. The ends were cut back, 4 bases at V and 11 bases at J, with 13 bases in the middle. Germline V CDR1 and CDR2: SGHNT, YENEEA. The CDR3 DNA reads as TGTGCCAGCAGCTCAGGTGTCAGGGGGCAGTATTTT. This sequence encodes CASSSGVRGQYF. Together with reference TRBV11-3 and TRBJ2-3, the CDR3 gives the full variable domain: EAGVVQSPRYKIIEKKQPVAFWCNPISGHNTLYWYLQNLGQGPELLIRYENEEAVDDSQLPKDRFSAERLKGVDSTLKIQPAELGDSAVYLCASSSGVRGQYFGPGTRLTVL.

This chain links TRBV7-3 with TRBJ2-7, with D perhaps matching TRBD2 (5 bases). V was trimmed by 5 bases and J by 6 bases, leaving 26 bases between them. This CDR3 is built from 17 residues. Germline V CDR1 and CDR2: SGHTA, FQGTGA. CDR3 protein: CASSQIPWTAPSGEQYF. The CDR3 nucleotides read TGTGCCAGCAGCCAAATCCCCTGGACTGCCCCTTCTGGCGAGCAGTACTTC.

V is TRBV5-1 and J is TRBJ2-1; maybe TRBD1 (5 bases). Trimming cost V 2 bases and J 5 bases, with 8 bases left between them. CDR1 and CDR2 (germline): SGHRS, YFSETQ. This CDR3 is 13 amino acids long. The CDR3 nucleotides read TGCGCCAGCAGCTTACCCAGGGACAATGAGCAGTTCTTC. Its protein is CASSLPRDNEQFF.

This clone was counted a single time. V and J are TRBV30 and TRBJ2-1; D may be TRBD2 (5 bases). Germline V CDR1 and CDR2: GTSNPN, SVGIG (reference sequence). The length of the CDR3 is 14 residues. V was pared by 4 bases and J by 1 base, with 11 bases between. CDR3 DNA: TGTGCCTGGACCCGAGGGAGTTCCTACAATGAGCAGTTCTTC. This codes for CAWTRGSSYNEQFF.

The chain has TRBV7-9 and TRBJ2-7; 11 bases are a match to TRBD2. Germline V gene lookup returns CDR1 SEHNR and CDR2 FQNEAQ (reference sequence). CDR3 length: 14 residues. Trimming removed 4 bases from V and 6 bases from J; junction bases left unmatched: 5. This CDR3 reads CASSSGTSGGEQYF. The CDR3 region has the DNA TGTGCCAGCAGCTCCGGGACTAGCGGTGGCGAGCAGTACTTC.